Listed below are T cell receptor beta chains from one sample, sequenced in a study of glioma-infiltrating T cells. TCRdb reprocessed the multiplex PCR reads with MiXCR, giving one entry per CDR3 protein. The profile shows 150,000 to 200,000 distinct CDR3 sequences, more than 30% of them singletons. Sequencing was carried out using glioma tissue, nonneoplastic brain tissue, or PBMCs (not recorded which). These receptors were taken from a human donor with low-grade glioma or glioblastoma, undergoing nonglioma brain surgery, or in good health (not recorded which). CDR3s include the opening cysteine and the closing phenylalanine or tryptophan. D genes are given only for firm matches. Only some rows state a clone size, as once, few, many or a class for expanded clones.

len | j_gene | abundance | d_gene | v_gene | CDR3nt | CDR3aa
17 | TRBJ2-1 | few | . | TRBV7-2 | TGTGCCAGCAGCTTAAAATTCGATCGGCTAGCAAACAATGAGCAGTTCTTC | CASSLKFDRLANNEQFF
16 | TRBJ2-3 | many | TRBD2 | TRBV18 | TGTGCCAGCTCACCAGGACTAGCGCCCAGCACAGATACGCAGTATTTT | CASSPGLAPSTDTQYF
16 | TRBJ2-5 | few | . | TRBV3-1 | TGTGCCAGCAGCTTGTTCCCGAGGGGGTGGGGAGAGACCCAGTACTTC | CASSLFPRGWGETQYF
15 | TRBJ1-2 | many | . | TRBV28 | TGTGCCAGCACCCTGGAGGGGGGGACCCCCTATGGCTACACCTTC | CASTLEGGTPYGYTF
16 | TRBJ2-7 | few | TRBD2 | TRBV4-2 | TGTGCCAGCAGCCAAGAGGAGACTAGCGGGACCTACGAGCAGTACTTC | CASSQEETSGTYEQYF
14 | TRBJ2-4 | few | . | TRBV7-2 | TGTGCCAGCAGCTATTCAGGGTTTGGAAACATTCAGTACTTC | CASSYSGFGNIQYF
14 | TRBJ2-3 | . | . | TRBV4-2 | TGTGCCAGCAGCCAAAGCCTAGCAACAGATACGCAGTATTTT | CASSQSLATDTQYF
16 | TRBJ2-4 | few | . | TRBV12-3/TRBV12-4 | TGTGCCAGCAGTCCCCAGAGGAGGCTAGCCAAAAACATTCAGTACTTC | CASSPQRRLAKNIQYF
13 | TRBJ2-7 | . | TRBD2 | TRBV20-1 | TGCAGTGCCCCCAGCGGGAACTCCTACGAGCAGTACTTC | CSAPSGNSYEQYF
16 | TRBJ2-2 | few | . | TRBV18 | TGTGCCAGCTCACCTTCAACCCCGGGGGACACCGGGGAGCTGTTTTTT | CASSPSTPGDTGELFF
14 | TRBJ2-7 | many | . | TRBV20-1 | TGCAGTGCTATCCTCGGGAGCCACTCCTACGAGCAGTACTTC | CSAILGSHSYEQYF
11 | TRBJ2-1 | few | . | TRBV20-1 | TGCAGTGCCACCCCATGGAATGAGCAGTTCTTC | CSATPWNEQFF
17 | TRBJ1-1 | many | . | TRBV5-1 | TGCGCCAGCAGCCCCAGCCATACGACAGGTTCGAACACTGAAGCTTTCTTT | CASSPSHTTGSNTEAFF
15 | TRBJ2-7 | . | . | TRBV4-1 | TGCGCCAGCAGCCGTCTCAGGGGTAATGGCTACGAGCAGTACTTC | CASSRLRGNGYEQYF
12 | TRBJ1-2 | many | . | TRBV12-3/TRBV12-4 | TGTGCCAGCAGTTCCGGGAGCTATGGCTACACCTTC | CASSSGSYGYTF
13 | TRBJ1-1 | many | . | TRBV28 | TGTGCCGGCAGTCGCAGGATCCTGACTGAAGCTTTCTTT | CAGSRRILTEAFF
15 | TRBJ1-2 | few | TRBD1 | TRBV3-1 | TGTGCCAGCGGAAATTCAGGGGGCGTCAACTATGGCTACACCTTC | CASGNSGGVNYGYTF
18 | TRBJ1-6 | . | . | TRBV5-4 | TGTGCCAGCAGCTTCAGGGCAGGTGCAGACCACTATAATTCACCCCTCCACTTT | CASSFRAGADHYNSPLHF
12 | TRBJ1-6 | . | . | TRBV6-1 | TGTGCCAGCAGTTTTACCAATTCAACCCTCCACTTT | CASSFTNSTLHF
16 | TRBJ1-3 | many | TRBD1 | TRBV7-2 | TGTGCCAGCAGCTTCGGGACAGGGCTGTTTGGAAACACCATATATTTT | CASSFGTGLFGNTIYF
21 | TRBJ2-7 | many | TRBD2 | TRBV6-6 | TGTGCCAGCAGTTACTCTATTGAGTACGGCACGGGTAGCGGGAGGACCCACGAGCAGTACTTC | CASSYSIEYGTGSGRTHEQYF
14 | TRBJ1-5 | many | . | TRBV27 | TGTGCCAGCAGTTTAGGGGGCGGCAATCAGCCCCAGCATTTT | CASSLGGGNQPQHF
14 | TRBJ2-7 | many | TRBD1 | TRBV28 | TGTGCCAGCAGCATCCGGGACAGGCCCTACGAGCAGTACTTC | CASSIRDRPYEQYF
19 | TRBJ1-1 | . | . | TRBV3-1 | TGTGCCAGCAGCCGCGATCGGTACAGGGCCCTTGTACCGAACACTGAAGCTTTCTTT | CASSRDRYRALVPNTEAFF
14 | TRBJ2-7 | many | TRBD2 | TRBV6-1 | TGTGCCAGCAGTACACTAGCGGGAGACTACGAGCAGTACTTC | CASSTLAGDYEQYF
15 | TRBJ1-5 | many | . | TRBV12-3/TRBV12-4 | TGTGCCAGCAGCCCGGACGGTTATAGCAATCAGCCCCAGCATTTT | CASSPDGYSNQPQHF
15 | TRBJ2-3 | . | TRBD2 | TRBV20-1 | TGCAGTGCTAGAGATCTAGCGGGTAGCACAGATACGCAGTATTTT | CSARDLAGSTDTQYF
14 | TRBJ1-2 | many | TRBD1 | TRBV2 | TGTGCCAGCAGTGAGGGGACAGGGGACTATGGCTACACCTTC | CASSEGTGDYGYTF
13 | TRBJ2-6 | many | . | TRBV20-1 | TGCAGTGCTAGATACCCTGGGGCCAACGTCCTGACTTTC | CSARYPGANVLTF
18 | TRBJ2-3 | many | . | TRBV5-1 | TGCGCCAGCAGCTTGAGGTCTCAAAGTGCCTCCCACACAGATACGCAGTATTTT | CASSLRSQSASHTDTQYF
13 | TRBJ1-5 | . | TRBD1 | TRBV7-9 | TGTGCCAGCAGCGCTGGACAGGGTCAGCCCCAGCATTTT | CASSAGQGQPQHF
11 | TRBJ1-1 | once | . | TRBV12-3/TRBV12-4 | TGTGCCAGCAGGGCAAACACTAAAGCTTTCTTT | CASRANTKAFF
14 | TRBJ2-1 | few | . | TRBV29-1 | TGCAGCGTTGAAGCTAGAATGTTTGACAATGAGCAGTTCTTC | CSVEARMFDNEQFF
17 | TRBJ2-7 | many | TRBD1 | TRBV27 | TGTGCCAGCAGCCCCAGGGCAAAAGGGGACAGCTCCTACGAGCAGTACTTC | CASSPRAKGDSSYEQYF